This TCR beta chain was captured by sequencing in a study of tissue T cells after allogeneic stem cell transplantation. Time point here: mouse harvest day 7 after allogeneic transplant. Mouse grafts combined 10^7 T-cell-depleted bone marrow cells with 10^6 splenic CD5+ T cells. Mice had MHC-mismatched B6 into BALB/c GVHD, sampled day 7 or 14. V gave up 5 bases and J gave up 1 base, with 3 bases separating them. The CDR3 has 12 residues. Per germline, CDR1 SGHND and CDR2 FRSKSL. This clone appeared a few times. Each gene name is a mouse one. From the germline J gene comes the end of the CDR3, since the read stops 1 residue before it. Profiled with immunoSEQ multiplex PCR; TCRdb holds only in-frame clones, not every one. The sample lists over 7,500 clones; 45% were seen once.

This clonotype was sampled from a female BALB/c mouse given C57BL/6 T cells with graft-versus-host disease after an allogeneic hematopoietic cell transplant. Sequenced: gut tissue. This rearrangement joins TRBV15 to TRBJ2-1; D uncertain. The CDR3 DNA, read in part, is TGTGCCAGCAGTCGGAACTATGCTGAGCAGTTC. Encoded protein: CASSRNYAEQF. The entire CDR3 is CASSRNYAEQFF.